Reported below is one T cell receptor (beta chain). Its matching antigen is unknown. What was sequenced were expressed TCRB transcripts, since all of the isolated RNA had been reverse transcribed. The data were produced by immunoSEQ multiplex PCR, yet TCRdb's version contains in-frame clones alone and is incomplete. The sample lists roughly 310,000 clones; approximately 9.9% were seen once. This sample is part of a study of beta chain features in type 1 diabetes. The study's findings and limits: Patients with type 1 diabetes carried fewer insertions and had more deletions at their VDJ junctions.

This CDR3 has 13 amino acids. Germline trimming cut 4 bases from V and 9 bases from J; bases unmatched to any gene: 5. Per germline, CDR1 LGHNA and CDR2 YSLEER. V gene TRBV4-3 combines with J gene TRBJ2-1; 8 bases map to TRBD1. The TCR was taken from a woman between 25 and 40 years old in good health. The material sequenced was naive CD4+ T cells from blood. CDR3: CASSRRQGREQFF. The CDR3 nucleotides are TGCGCCAGCAGCCGCCGACAGGGGCGTGAGCAGTTCTTC.